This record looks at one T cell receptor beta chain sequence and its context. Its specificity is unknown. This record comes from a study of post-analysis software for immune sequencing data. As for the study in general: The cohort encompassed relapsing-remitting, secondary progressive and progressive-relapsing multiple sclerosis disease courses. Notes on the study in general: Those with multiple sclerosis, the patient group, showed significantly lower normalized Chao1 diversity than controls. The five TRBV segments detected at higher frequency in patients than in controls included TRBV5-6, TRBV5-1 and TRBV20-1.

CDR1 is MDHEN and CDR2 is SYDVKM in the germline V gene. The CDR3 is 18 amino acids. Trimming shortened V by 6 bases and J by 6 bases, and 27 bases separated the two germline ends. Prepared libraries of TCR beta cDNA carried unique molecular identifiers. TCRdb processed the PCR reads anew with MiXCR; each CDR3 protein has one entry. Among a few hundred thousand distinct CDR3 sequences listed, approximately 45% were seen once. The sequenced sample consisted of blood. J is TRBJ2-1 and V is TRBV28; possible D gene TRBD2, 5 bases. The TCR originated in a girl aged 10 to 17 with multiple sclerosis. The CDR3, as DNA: TGTGCCAGCAGGCTTAGCCTACCGCTCTCGAGGGCTCTCAATGAGCAGTTCTTC. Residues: CASRLSLPLSRALNEQFF.